This note documents a single T cell receptor (beta chain) sequence. What it binds is not known. The data belong to a study of shared clonotypes between healthy human individuals. The study's findings and limits: The sharing of 5% to 6.5% of naive CD4 clonotypes was seen across several donors. Generally, estimated richness proved larger in naive subsets than it did in memory subsets.

Researchers divided each subset's genomic DNA evenly across several immunoSEQ plates. Clones were sequenced by immunoSEQ multiplex PCR, and TCRdb holds only the in-frame ones, with some missing. The table includes about 2.4 million clones, roughly nine tenths detected once. The V gene lost 2 bases and the J gene lost 0 bases, with 7 bases spanning the gap. The CDR3 runs 13 residues. Germline CDR1 and CDR2: GTSNPN and SVGIG (reference sequence). J is TRBJ1-1 and V is TRBV30; perhaps TRBD1 as D (5 bases). This receptor was obtained from a man aged 18 to 30 in good health. Sequencing was carried out using naive CD4+ T cells sorted from blood. The subset was: CD45RA+ positively selected. The CDR3 DNA reads as TGTGCCTGGAGTCGGGACCTGAACACTGAAGCTTTCTTT. Translating it yields CAWSRDLNTEAFF.